The 32 T cell receptor beta chains listed next were all sequenced from one sample in a study of long-term antiretroviral therapy in people with HIV. With survey level as its setting, the immunoSEQ assay was v3.0. The data were produced by immunoSEQ multiplex PCR, yet TCRdb's version contains in-frame clones alone and is incomplete. In the table there are around 40,000 clones, 65% to 90% of which are singletons. Here the sequenced sample was unsorted PBMCs, taken just before starting antiretroviral therapy. The receptor source for this set is a woman aged 18-35 years with HIV.

V gene TRBV4-1 combines with J gene TRBJ2-5; D perhaps matches TRBD2 (5 bases). Germline-derived CDR1 and CDR2 are MGHRA and YSYEKL. The CDR3 sequence is 13 residues long. With 4 bases removed from V and 5 bases from J, the gap between germline ends came to 11 bases. CDR3 in amino acids: CASSPPTGETQYF. As DNA, the CDR3 is TGCGCCAGCAGCCCTCCCACGGGGGAGACCCAGTACTTC.

The chain uses TRBV28 and TRBJ2-6; 7 nucleotides agree with TRBD2. The germline CDR1 and CDR2 sequences are MDHEN and SYDVKM. This CDR3 has 17 amino acids. V dropped 6 bases and J dropped 0; count of bases not matched to a gene: 8. The CDR3 spells CASSFWGGSSGANVLTF. The CDR3 region has the DNA TGTGCCAGCAGCTTTTGGGGAGGGTCCTCTGGGGCCAACGTCCTGACTTTC. Drawing the rest from reference TRBV28 and TRBJ2-6, the complete variable domain is DVKVTQSSRYLVKRTGEKVFLECVQDMDHENMFWYRQDPGLGLRLIYFSYDVKMKEKGDIPEGYSVSREKKERFSLILESASTNQTSMYLCASSFWGGSSGANVLTFGAGSRLTVL.

This rearrangement joins TRBV7-9 to TRBJ2-3; no clear D. CDR1 is SEHNR, CDR2 FQNEAQ, per germline (reference sequence). There are 14 residues in the CDR3. Trimming took off 7 bases at V and 2 bases at J, with 13 bases between the two ends. CDR3 sequence (DNA): TGTGCCAGCACCACAAAAACTACCACAGATACGCAGTATTTT. Its protein is CASTTKTTTDTQYF.

The chain is built from TRBV18 and TRBJ1-1; unclear D gene. The CDR3 runs 14 residues. Looked up from germline, CDR1 is KGHSH and CDR2 is LQKENI. The V end was cut by 1 base, the J end by 0 bases, with 6 bases between. The CDR3 here is CASSPQGLNTEAFF. The CDR3 region has the DNA TGTGCCAGCTCACCACAGGGTTTGAACACTGAAGCTTTCTTT.

The J gene is TRBJ2-7, the V gene TRBV5-1; D is uncertain. Germline CDR1 SGHRS, CDR2 YFSETQ. V dropped 2 bases and J dropped 7 bases, with 10 bases sitting between them. This CDR3 is 12 amino acids long. This chain's CDR3 is CASSFDGWEQYF. The CDR3 DNA reads TGCGCCAGCAGCTTCGATGGGTGGGAGCAGTACTTC.

The table lists this clone with a count of one. The rearrangement joins TRBV2 to TRBJ2-5; D is possibly TRBD2 (5 bases). The CDR3 is 15 amino acids. The V and J ends lost 6 bases and 4 bases respectively, with 18 bases between them. Germline CDR1 SNHLY, CDR2 FYNNEI. The CDR3 DNA reads TGTGCCAGCAGCGACTTGACCGCCGGAGGAGAGACCCAGTACTTC. Translation gives CASSDLTAGGETQYF.

The chain couples TRBV7-2 to TRBJ2-7; 12 nucleotides align to TRBD2. Per germline, CDR1 SGHTA and CDR2 FQGNSA. J lost 2 bases, V lost 5 bases, and 13 bases had no gene match. The CDR3 is 18 amino acids. CDR3 amino acids: CASSNPTLLAGGPYEQYF. The CDR3 coding sequence is TGTGCCAGCAGCAATCCTACCCTCCTAGCGGGAGGGCCCTACGAGCAGTACTTC.

This chain uses TRBV9 with TRBJ1-1; unclear D gene. V dropped 7 bases and J dropped 5 bases, with 9 bases sitting between them. Germline CDR1 is SGDLS and CDR2 is YYNGEE. This CDR3 comprises 11 residues. The CDR3 DNA follows: TGTGCCAGCCTAAAGGGAACTGAAGCTTTCTTT. It is translated as CASLKGTEAFF. The variable domain in full, with the rest retrieved from reference TRBV9 and TRBJ1-1, is DSGVTQTPKHLITATGQRVTLRCSPRSGDLSVYWYQQSLDQGLQFLIQYYNGEERAKGNILERFSAQQFPDLHSELNLSSLELGDSALYFCASLKGTEAFFGQGTRLTVV.

The chain carries TRBV28 and TRBJ2-1, with 9 bases aligning to TRBD1. This CDR3 region has 15 residues. Germline CDR1 MDHEN, CDR2 SYDVKM. Unmatched junction bases numbered 6, after V lost 2 bases and J lost 7 bases. Here the CDR3 reads CASSLGGTGRNEQFF. CDR3 DNA sequence: TGTGCCAGCAGTTTAGGGGGGACAGGGCGAAATGAGCAGTTCTTC.

This clone was recorded once. The chain has TRBV11-3 and TRBJ1-1; D is unresolved. This CDR3 contains 15 residues. The germline CDR1 and CDR2 sequences are SGHNT and YENEEA. V was clipped by 4 bases and J by 4 bases, with 16 bases between them. The chain's CDR3 is CASSSGSGRGTEAFF. CDR3 coding DNA: TGTGCCAGCAGCTCTGGGAGTGGTCGGGGCACTGAAGCTTTCTTT.

V usage is TRBV6-5 and J usage is TRBJ2-5; D is perhaps TRBD2 (6 bases). The J call is uncertain, as TRBJ2-7 better fits the DNA end. Germline V CDR1 and CDR2: MNHEY, SVGAGI. The CDR3 length is 13 residues. The CDR3: CASSWAGSYEQYF. For the CDR3, the DNA is TGTGCCAGCAGTTGGGCGGGGTCCTACGAGCAGTACTTC.

The CDR3 loop reads CASTPRLADTDTQYF. The CDR3 DNA reads TGTGCCAGCACCCCAAGGCTAGCGGACACAGATACGCAGTATTTT. V and J are TRBV7-2 and TRBJ2-3, with 7 bases fitting TRBD2. CDR3 length equals 15 residues. V dropped 7 bases and J dropped 2; count of bases not matched to a gene: 9. Per germline, CDR1 SGHTA and CDR2 FQGNSA.

The genes are TRBV28 and TRBJ2-6, with D tentatively TRBD1 (6 bases). This CDR3 has 15 residues. Germline CDR1 is MDHEN and CDR2 is SYDVKM. V was shortened by 6 bases and J by 0 bases, with 9 bases between the two germline ends. CDR3 nucleotide sequence: TGTGCCAGCAGGGGACACGCCTCTGGGGCCAACGTCCTGACTTTC. Its translation is CASRGHASGANVLTF.

For this clone: The DNA is omitted, as the CDR3 cannot be located on it reliably, and the CDR3 follows TCRdb's listing. The chain uses TRBV19 and TRBJ2-3; TRBD2, the table's D call, lacks a check against the DNA. Germline V lookup: CDR1 LNHDA, CDR2 SQIVND (reference sequence). Counting both end residues, the CDR3 totals 15 amino acids. This CDR3 is CASSSGLATTDTQYF.

This clone was seen a single time. J is TRBJ2-1 and V is TRBV7-2; 7 positions agree with TRBD2. Trimming at V came to 4 bases and at J to 6 bases, leaving 3 bases not matched to a gene. Germline CDR1 and CDR2: SGHTA and FQGNSA. The length of the CDR3 is 13 residues. CDR3 region: CASSSRLANEQFF. CDR3 coding DNA: TGTGCCAGCAGCTCCCGACTAGCCAATGAGCAGTTCTTC.

The chain is built from TRBV28 and TRBJ1-1; possibly TRBD1 for D (5 bases). V was cut by 7 bases and J by 7 bases, with 10 bases left in between. CDR1 MDHEN and CDR2 SYDVKM come from the germline V gene. The CDR3 runs to 11 residues. In DNA form, the CDR3 reads TGTGCCAGCACTATCACAGGTGAAGCTTTCTTT. This translates into CASTITGEAFF. The whole variable domain, filled in from reference TRBV28 and TRBJ1-1, reads DVKVTQSSRYLVKRTGEKVFLECVQDMDHENMFWYRQDPGLGLRLIYFSYDVKMKEKGDIPEGYSVSREKKERFSLILESASTNQTSMYLCASTITGEAFFGQGTRLTVV.

This chain links TRBV27 with TRBJ2-5, with D perhaps TRBD1 or TRBD2 (6 bases each). CDR1 and CDR2 (germline): MNHEY, SMNVEV (reference sequence). Trimming removed 1 base from V and 4 bases from J, with 16 bases in between. The CDR3 is 16 residues long. DNA of the CDR3: TGTGCCAGCAGTTTATACGGGGGCGCCTTCCTAGAGACCCAGTACTTC. Its translation is CASSLYGGAFLETQYF.

V is TRBV7-8 and J is TRBJ2-1, with 12 bases fitting TRBD2. This CDR3 region has 15 residues. Per the germline V gene, CDR1 is SGHVS and CDR2 is FQNEAQ. J was trimmed by 7 bases and V by 8 bases; bases with no gene match: 9. Written as DNA, the CDR3 is TGTGCCAGCGCTCCACTAGCGGGAGGAGGTAATGAGCAGTTCTTC. Its protein product is CASAPLAGGGNEQFF.

The gene calls are TRBV27 and TRBJ2-7, with D unclear. V was pared by 1 base and J by 7 bases, with 8 bases between. This CDR3 contains 12 residues. Germline assignment: CDR1 MNHEY and CDR2 SMNVEV (reference sequence). The CDR3 nucleotides are TGTGCCAGCAGTTTATATGAAAGGGAGCAGTACTTC. This sequence encodes CASSLYEREQYF.

This clone was seen only a few times. This chain connects TRBV7-9 to TRBJ1-1; D unclear. This CDR3 has 12 amino acids. Per the germline V gene, CDR1 is SEHNR and CDR2 is FQNEAQ (reference sequence). Trimming stripped 7 bases from V and 3 bases from J, with 9 bases between. Here the CDR3 reads CASNPGDTEAFF. In DNA, the CDR3 is TGTGCCAGCAACCCGGGCGACACTGAAGCTTTCTTT.

This clone was detected only once. The rearrangement uses TRBV6-5 and TRBJ2-3; D perhaps matches TRBD2 (6 bases). This CDR3 has 13 amino acids. Between the trimmed V and J ends, which lost 6 bases and 7 bases, there was a span of 14 bases. Germline V lookup: CDR1 MNHEY, CDR2 SVGAGI. For the CDR3, the DNA is TGTGCCAGCAGCCCGGAGGGCCGGAATACGCAGTATTTT. Translated: CASSPEGRNTQYF.

In its sample, this clone was seen once. The chain employs TRBV27 and TRBJ2-3; D assignment may be TRBD1 or TRBD2 (5 bases each). CDR3 length equals 14 residues. Germline V lookup: CDR1 MNHEY, CDR2 SMNVEV (reference sequence). Trimming shortened V by 0 bases and J by 3 bases, and 7 bases separated the two germline ends. This CDR3 is CASSLSGGTDTQYF. CDR3 in DNA: TGTGCCAGCAGTTTATCTGGGGGTACAGATACGCAGTATTTT.

The chain is built from TRBV7-3 and TRBJ2-7; 12 bases fit TRBD2. J gave up 3 bases and V 0 bases, and 9 bases lay outside the gene matches. The germline CDR1 and CDR2 sequences are SGHTA and FQGTGA. This CDR3 is built from 18 residues. In nucleotides, the CDR3 is TGTGCCAGCAGCTTAACAGGACTAGCGGGACGTAGCGACTACGAGCAGTACTTC. Translation: CASSLTGLAGRSDYEQYF.

The rearrangement uses TRBV4-3 and TRBJ2-2; 11 bases match TRBD1. Germline CDR1 reads LGHNA; CDR2 reads YSLEER. The V gene end was trimmed by 1 base and the J gene end by 0 bases; junction bases not matched to a gene: 10. This CDR3 contains 20 residues. The CDR3 DNA sequence: TGCGCCAGCAGCCAAGGCCCGGGACAGGGGGGAGGCGCGAACACCGGGGAGCTGTTTTTT. As protein: CASSQGPGQGGGANTGELFF.

V is TRBV4-1 and J is TRBJ1-2, with 8 bases fitting TRBD1. This CDR3 comprises 15 residues. Per the germline V gene, CDR1 is MGHRA and CDR2 is YSYEKL. The ends lost 1 base at V and 0 bases at J; junction bases unmatched: 1. The CDR3: CASSQATGANYGYTF. The CDR3 DNA reads as TGCGCCAGCAGCCAAGCGACAGGGGCTAACTATGGCTACACCTTC.

This clone occurred once. The rearrangement uses TRBV10-3 and TRBJ1-3; 7 bases line up with TRBD1. The CDR3 covers 16 residues. The germline gives CDR1 ENHRY, CDR2 SYGVKD. J was trimmed by 7 bases and V by 3 bases; bases with no gene match: 12. CDR3 in DNA: TGTGCCATCAGTGAAAGGGACAGCGCAGAGGTGAACACCATATATTTT. It is translated as CAISERDSAEVNTIYF.

There are a few counts of this clone. V and J are TRBV10-3 and TRBJ1-2, with D maybe TRBD1 (5 bases). Germline CDR1 and CDR2: ENHRY and SYGVKD. This CDR3 is 11 amino acids long. Trimming removed 4 bases from V and 6 bases from J, with 6 bases in between. The CDR3 spells CAISVGDGYTF. The CDR3 DNA sequence: TGTGCCATCAGTGTGGGGGATGGCTACACCTTC.

V usage is TRBV6-1 and J usage is TRBJ2-5, with 7 nucleotides matching TRBD1. Germline loops: CDR1 MNHNS, CDR2 SASEGT. Trimming removed 6 bases from V and 1 base from J; junction bases left unmatched: 8. This CDR3 has 15 residues. CDR3 in amino acids: CASSLRTGAQETQYF. Here the CDR3 DNA reads TGTGCCAGCAGCTTAAGGACAGGTGCCCAAGAGACCCAGTACTTC.

The chain employs TRBV9 and TRBJ2-6; D is uncertain. From germline, CDR1 is SGDLS and CDR2 YYNGEE. V shed 3 bases and J shed 0 bases, with 4 bases lying between them. The CDR3 runs 14 residues. The CDR3 spells CASSDTSGANVLTF. In DNA, the CDR3 is TGTGCCAGCAGCGACACCTCTGGGGCCAACGTCCTGACTTTC.

The V and J genes are TRBV27 and TRBJ1-4; 7 bases are a match to TRBD1. Germline CDR1 reads MNHEY; CDR2 reads SMNVEV (reference sequence). V was pared by 5 bases and J by 4 bases, with 4 bases of the junction left unmatched. CDR3 size: 14 residues. CDR3 sequence (DNA): TGTGCCAGCAGTCCTTACAGGGGTAATGAAAAACTGTTTTTT. Translated: CASSPYRGNEKLFF.

V gene TRBV9 combines with J gene TRBJ2-7; the match to TRBD2 covers 9 bases. Losses at the gene ends were 4 bases for V and 3 bases for J; bases not matched to a gene: 8. CDR1 and CDR2 (germline): SGDLS, YYNGEE. This CDR3 is built from 15 residues. The CDR3 bases are TGTGCCAGCAGCCCCGCCTATAGCGGGAGCTACGAGCAGTACTTC. Translation: CASSPAYSGSYEQYF. The full variable domain, rest sourced from reference TRBV9 and TRBJ2-7, is DSGVTQTPKHLITATGQRVTLRCSPRSGDLSVYWYQQSLDQGLQFLIQYYNGEERAKGNILERFSAQQFPDLHSELNLSSLELGDSALYFCASSPAYSGSYEQYFGPGTRLTVT.

This chain uses TRBV7-9 with TRBJ1-1, with a weak D call TRBD1 (5 bases). The CDR3 extends over 12 amino acids. Trimming took off 1 base at V and 8 bases at J, with 8 bases between the two ends. The germline CDR1 and CDR2 sequences are SEHNR and FQNEAQ (reference sequence). CDR3 nucleotides: TGTGCCAGCAGCTTAGACGGGGGGGAAGCTTTCTTT. Translated, it gives CASSLDGGEAFF.